This passage covers 3 T cell receptor beta chains from one sample sequenced in a study of siplizumab effects on memory and regulatory T cells. Profiling relied on immunoSEQ multiplex PCR, and the TCRdb table lists in-frame clones only, not all of them. The table includes some 88,000 clones, 70% to 90% detected once. The specimen sequenced was CD4+ T cells sorted from blood. The receptor source for this set is a human donor in good health.

The CDR3 coding sequence is TGTGCCAGCAGCTTAGGACTAGCGGATGGGTACTACGAGCAGTACTTC. It encodes CASSLGLADGYYEQYF. This chain joins TRBV7-8 and TRBJ2-7; 9 positions match TRBD2. The CDR3 is 16 residues long. CDR1 SGHVS and CDR2 FQNEAQ come from the germline V gene. V was pared by 1 base and J by 3 bases, with 7 bases of the junction left unmatched.

This clone came up once. This chain uses TRBV5-1 with TRBJ2-7; D perhaps matches TRBD2 (6 bases). Germline V gene lookup returns CDR1 SGHRS and CDR2 YFSETQ. Trimming pared 4 bases from V and 3 bases from J, leaving 20 bases between. The CDR3 sequence is 16 residues long. The CDR3 loop is CASSPRIGQGGYEQYF. The CDR3 nucleotides are TGCGCCAGCAGCCCCCGTATAGGGCAGGGAGGCTACGAGCAGTACTTC. Filled out from reference TRBV5-1 and TRBJ2-7, the complete variable domain reads KAGVTQTPRYLIKTRGQQVTLSCSPISGHRSVSWYQQTPGQGLQFLFEYFSETQRNKGNFPGRFSGRQFSNSRSEMNVSTLELGDSALYLCASSPRIGQGGYEQYFGPGTRLTVT.

The chain is built from TRBV28 and TRBJ2-7, with TRBD1 matching over 7 bases. The CDR3 totals 16 residues. V shed 6 bases, J shed 1 base, and the junction held 12 bases outside the gene matches. CDR1 and CDR2 from the germline V gene are MDHEN and SYDVKM. The CDR3 here is CASSPVPTGVSYEQYF. In DNA form, the CDR3 reads TGTGCCAGCAGCCCGGTCCCTACAGGGGTTTCCTACGAGCAGTACTTC.